Detailed here is one T cell receptor (beta chain). This clone has more than one count but fewer than ten. It lacks a known antigen. No much larger clone is present one base from it, and per-base qualities are unavailable. Taken from the germline V gene, the CDR1 and CDR2 loops are MDHEN and SYDVKM. V ends up 4 bases short and J 3 bases short, with an unmatched junction base count of 5. The CDR3 has 14 amino acids, counting the end cysteine and phenylalanine. Only CDR3 DNA remains: 42 bases, in frame from the first base. The protocol used for the library was the immunoSEQ multiplex PCR assay. RNA was extracted from all samples and reverse transcribed into cDNA as template for TCR sequencing. SuperScript III was used for first-strand cDNA synthesis, primed with a 2:1 mix of oligo-dT and random hexamers. A synthetic immune receptor repertoire was used to assess amplification bias, and residual bias was removed computationally. In the paper's pipeline: Raw reads were preprocessed to remove errors, and CDR3 was defined according to IMGT conventions as the region from the conserved cysteine to phenylalanine. To get clonality, Shannon entropy was normalized by log2 of the number of productive unique TCRs and the result was subtracted from 1. CD4 or CD8 identity of scalp clones was inferred by cross-referencing scalp TCRbeta sequences with sorted blood CD4 and CD8 repertoires. TCRdb took this table from immuneACCESS and kept in-frame rearrangements with V and J called. Such tables lack part of the clones; where checked against another copy, unresolved V genes explain under half of the gap, and the rest is unexplained. D and trimming come from the DNA, and the V and J calls and clone size come from that table. The sample includes some 170,000 clones, with 58% observed a single time. Of the sample, around 15% falls within the top ten clones.

This sample was taken from a study of CD8+ T cells in alopecia areata (dated by TCRdb to the late 2010s). About the investigation overall: Treated patients were enrolled in an open-label pilot trial of oral tofacitinib at 5 to 10 mg twice daily for moderate-to-severe alopecia areata. Amplification of TCRbeta CDR3 regions was done by immunoSEQ multiplex PCR using 35 Vbeta forward primers and 13 Jbeta reverse primers. RNA came from the PAXgene miRNA kit for fixed scalp, the miRNeasy kit for PBMCs, and the RNeasy kit for mouse skin. High-throughput TCRbeta sequencing was used to examine T cell clonal expansion in alopecia areata in both the C3H/HeJ mouse model and human patients. Clonality in the scalp was compared among normal scalp (n=4), patchy alopecia areata scalp (n=8), and alopecia totalis/universalis scalp (n=8). Biopsies were taken from tofacitinib-treated patients at baseline and again at 4 and 24 weeks into treatment, and several of those patients also had a later scalp biopsy. Tofacitinib was given for 6 to 18 months, followed by 6 months of follow-up off drug to assess delayed response and recurrence. On the human side, TCRbeta sequencing was run on scalp tissue and on sorted CD4+ and CD8+ peripheral blood T cells from healthy controls and from alopecia areata patients with either patchy or totalis/universalis disease. Disease severity in treated patients was measured with the SALT score, which quantifies the percentage of affected scalp surface area. Broader findings and caveats from the paper: Compared with normal scalp, lesional scalp, particularly in alopecia totalis/universalis, had higher clonality and more expanded CD8+ clones, which suggests antigenic drive. During tofacitinib treatment, many expanded lesional clones remained in scalp and blood, and this persistence may partly explain relapse after treatment is stopped. Because the treated cohort was small and included a single nonresponder, larger studies are needed to assess links between baseline CD8+ expansion and response. TCR sequences shared between patients were less clear than in mice, possibly partly because of HLA diversity in the patient population. Unlike mouse skin, which is dominated by gammadelta T cells, normal human skin has resident alphabeta T cells that are also sequenced, and this complicates analysis of the scalp TCR repertoire. With tofacitinib, both scalp clonality and the number of expanded CD8+ clones among the top 100 scalp clones went down significantly.

The meaning of the sample's treatment or condition label: oral pan-JAK inhibitor, 5-10 mg twice daily. From alopecia areata patients, peripheral blood was collected along with lesional scalp punch biopsies. PBMCs were isolated by density centrifugation and stained for CD3, CD4 and CD8, and CD4+ and CD8+ T cells were sorted on a FACSAria. The receptor chain draws on TRBV28 and TRBJ2-5; 7 bases in between match TRBD1. Here the sequenced sample was CD4+ T cells sorted from blood, taken at approximately week 60, from a patient treated with tofacitinib. The TCR sequence derives from a human donor with alopecia areata. The sequence in DNA is TGTGCCAGCAGTTCGATCGACAGGGAAGAGACCCAGTACTTC. Translated, it gives CASSSIDREETQYF.